This passage covers 8 T cell receptor beta chains from one sample sequenced in a study of cytomegalovirus exposure and HLA in healthy donors. The protocol was immunoSEQ multiplex PCR, while the TCRdb copy is restricted to in-frame clones and leaves out a portion. Counted here are about 150,000 clones, 94% occurring once; the ten biggest clones make up 1.5% to 2%. Specimen: PBMCs. The receptors stem from a man aged 18 to 30 in good health and CMV-seropositive.

This sequence joins TRBV4-1 and TRBJ2-7, with a weak D call TRBD1 (6 bases). The CDR3 is made up of 15 amino acids. Germline loops: CDR1 MGHRA, CDR2 YSYEKL. V dropped 4 bases and J dropped 1 base, with 14 bases sitting between them. CDR3 nucleotide sequence: TGCGCCAGCAGCCCCTCACGGGACATTTCCTACGAGCAGTACTTC. This gives the protein CASSPSRDISYEQYF.

This chain joins TRBV1 and TRBJ2-4; TRBD1 is taken as the D call from the table, unchecked against the DNA. TRBV1 counts as a pseudogene. This CDR3 contains 17 residues. The CDR3 is CTSSQPPGQGSKNIQYF. The CDR3 coding sequence is TGCACCAGCAGCCAACCACCGGGACAGGGCTCCAAAAACATTCAGTACTTC.

The rearrangement joins TRBV27 to TRBJ2-2; 7 bases line up with TRBD1. Germline V CDR1 and CDR2: MNHEY, SMNVEV (reference sequence). This CDR3 has 17 amino acids. V was pared by 5 bases and J by 6 bases, with 15 bases of the junction left unmatched. CDR3 DNA: TGTGCCAGCAGTAACAACCTCGGGACAGATCTCGCCGGGGAGCTGTTTTTT. Its protein product is CASSNNLGTDLAGELFF.

The genes are TRBV25-1 and TRBJ1-2; 9 bases map to TRBD1. The CDR3 covers 18 residues. V shed 7 bases, J shed 7 bases, and the junction held 22 bases outside the gene matches. Looked up from germline, CDR1 is MGHDK and CDR2 is SYGVNS. CDR3 region: CASIPSPGTGYDLGGYTF. CDR3 nucleotides: TGTGCCAGCATTCCAAGTCCCGGGACAGGGTATGACCTTGGTGGCTACACCTTC.

The J gene is TRBJ2-7, the V gene TRBV28, with a tentative D call TRBD2 (7 bases). The germline V and J ends were trimmed by 4 bases and 10 bases, with 26 bases remaining between them. This CDR3 contains 16 residues. Per the germline V gene, CDR1 is MDHEN and CDR2 is SYDVKM. CDR3: CASSSPSGGGVSGQYF. CDR3 DNA: TGTGCCAGCAGTTCCCCGTCCGGAGGGGGGGTGTCTGGACAGTACTTC.

The rearrangement links TRBV4-1 to TRBJ2-3; 9 bases line up with TRBD2. The CDR3 spans 15 residues. The ends lost 2 bases at V and 2 bases at J; junction bases unmatched: 2. CDR1 MGHRA and CDR2 YSYEKL come from the germline V gene. CDR3 region: CASSQRLADTDTQYF. The CDR3 bases are TGCGCCAGCAGCCAACGACTAGCGGACACAGATACGCAGTATTTT.

The chain is built from TRBV5-1 and TRBJ1-1, with TRBD1 as a possible D gene (5 bases). Germline values: CDR1 SGHRS, CDR2 YFSETQ. The CDR3 is 14 residues long. V lost 4 bases to trimming and J lost 2 bases, with 12 bases between them. CDR3 DNA sequence: TGCGCCAGCAGCCGAAGACAGATAAACACTGAAGCTTTCTTT. Translated, it gives CASSRRQINTEAFF.

The chain couples TRBV28 to TRBJ1-5; 7 positions match TRBD1. The ends lost 8 bases at V and 3 bases at J; junction bases unmatched: 4. Germline values: CDR1 MDHEN, CDR2 SYDVKM. The CDR3 consists of 13 residues. The CDR3: CASWGQNNQPQHF. The CDR3 coding sequence is TGTGCCAGCTGGGGACAGAACAATCAGCCCCAGCATTTT.